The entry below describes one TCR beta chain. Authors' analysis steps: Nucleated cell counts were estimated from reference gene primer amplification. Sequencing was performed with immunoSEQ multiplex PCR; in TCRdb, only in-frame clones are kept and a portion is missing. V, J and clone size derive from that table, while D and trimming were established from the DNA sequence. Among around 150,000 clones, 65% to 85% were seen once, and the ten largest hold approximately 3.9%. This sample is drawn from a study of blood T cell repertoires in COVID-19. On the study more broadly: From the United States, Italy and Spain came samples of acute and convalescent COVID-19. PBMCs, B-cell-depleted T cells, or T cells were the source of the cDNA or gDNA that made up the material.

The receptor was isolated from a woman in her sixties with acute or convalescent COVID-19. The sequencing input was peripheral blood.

CDR3 sequence reads: CARGGDTQYF. The CDR3 DNA reads TGTGCCAGGGGGGGGGATACGCAGTATTTT. V is TRBV19 and J is TRBJ2-3, with 7 bases that match TRBD2. Germline loops: CDR1 LNHDA, CDR2 SQIVND (reference sequence). V was clipped by 9 bases and J by 6 bases; unmatched bases: 0. The CDR3 has 10 residues.